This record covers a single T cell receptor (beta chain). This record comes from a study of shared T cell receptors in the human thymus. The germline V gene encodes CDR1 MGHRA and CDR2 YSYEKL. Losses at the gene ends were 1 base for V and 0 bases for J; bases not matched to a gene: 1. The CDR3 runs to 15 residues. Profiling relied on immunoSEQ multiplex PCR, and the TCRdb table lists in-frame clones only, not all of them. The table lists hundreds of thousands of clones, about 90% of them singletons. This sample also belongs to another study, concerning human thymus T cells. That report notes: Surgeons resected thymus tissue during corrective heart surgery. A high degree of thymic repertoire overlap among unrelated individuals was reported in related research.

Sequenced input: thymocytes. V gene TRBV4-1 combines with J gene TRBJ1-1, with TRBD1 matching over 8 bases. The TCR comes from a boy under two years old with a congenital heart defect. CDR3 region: CASSQGDRMNTEAFF. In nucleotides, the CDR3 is TGCGCCAGCAGCCAAGGGGACAGGATGAACACTGAAGCTTTCTTT.